The source of this T cell receptor (beta chain) is a study of regulatory T cells in long-lasting Graves disease. Points on this clonotype: A much larger clonotype is one base distant, so this may be a read error.

The TCR beta library used iRepertoire HTBI primers with Arm-PCR amplification of CDR3. TCRdb independently ran MiXCR on the multiplex PCR reads; one entry per CDR3 protein. The repertoire holds approximately 480,000 distinct CDR3 sequences, 15% to 20% seen once, with 9% to 15% in the top ten. Time point specified: newly diagnosed GD, antithyroid drugs for less than 3 months. After RNA was extracted from PBMCs, the TCR library was made from it. These same data were also listed under a study on T cells in Graves' hyperthyroidism and ophthalmopathy. From that second work: A patient was excluded if there was uncontrolled infection, other autoimmune disease, pregnancy or lactation. The TCR CDR3 was amplified in a first-round RT-PCR using the HTBI primer set. Ophthalmopathy was told apart from stable hyperthyroidism by a 13 V-J model.

The sample here was peripheral blood mononuclear cells (PBMCs), taken at new diagnosis, from a patient treated with antithyroid drugs. The receptor comes from a man in his forties or fifties with Graves disease.

CDR3 DNA sequence: TGTGCCAACACAAAAAAGACGGGGGGTAATGAGCAGTTCTTC. The encoded protein is CANTKKTGGNEQFF. The chain is built from TRBV2 and TRBJ2-3; 7 bases line up with TRBD2. The J call may be mistaken, given a closer DNA end match to TRBJ2-1. CDR1 is SNHLY and CDR2 is FYNNEI in the germline V gene. The CDR3 totals 14 residues.